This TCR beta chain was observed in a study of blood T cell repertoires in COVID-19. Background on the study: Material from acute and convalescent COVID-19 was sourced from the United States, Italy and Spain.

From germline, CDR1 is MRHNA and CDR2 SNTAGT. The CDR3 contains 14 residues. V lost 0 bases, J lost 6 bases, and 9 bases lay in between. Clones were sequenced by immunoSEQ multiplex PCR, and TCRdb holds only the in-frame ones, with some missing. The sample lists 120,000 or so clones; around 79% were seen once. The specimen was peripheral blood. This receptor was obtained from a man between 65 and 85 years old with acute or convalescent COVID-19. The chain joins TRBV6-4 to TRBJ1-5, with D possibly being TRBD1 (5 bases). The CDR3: CASSDSGGGQPQHF. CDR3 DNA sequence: TGTGCCAGCAGTGACTCCGGGGGTGGTCAGCCCCAGCATTTT.